This T cell receptor beta chain is from a study of blood T cell repertoires in COVID-19 (dated by TCRdb to 2018 to 2021). For context, the study as a whole: Samples from collaborators originated in the United States, Italy and Spain and spanned both the acute and convalescent phases of COVID-19. The prospective study material was composed of cDNA or gDNA derived from T cells, B-cell-depleted T cells, or PBMCs. Subjects who had been exposed to COVID-19, were actively infected with it, or had recovered from it provided the deeply sampled blood TCRbeta repertoires that made up the dataset. A freely available public database, intended as a resource for researchers studying the immune response to SARS-CoV-2, is where the repertoires were released. The samples were drawn from the first 160 participants of the ongoing ImmuneRACE study and from some 1,300 subjects provided by 6 global collaborators. A de-identified subject ID, COVID-19 status, age in years and sex were almost always included in the sample metadata. HLA class I and class II types, where available, came from metadata supplied by the sample provider rather than from assay-based typing. The full study reports these points: The quantity of clinical and demographic metadata differed by source and by participant and was supplied without curation.

The germline V end is reduced by 4 bases and the J end by 2 bases; junction bases left unmatched: 5. The CDR1 and CDR2 encoded by the germline V gene (reference sequence) are LNHDA and SQIVND. The CDR3 measures 14 amino acids from cysteine to phenylalanine. The retained sequence is limited to the CDR3, 42 bases, with the frame set at the first base. TCRbeta CDR3 regions were amplified from genomic DNA by means of the immunoSEQ Assay, a bias-controlled multiplex PCR. The original pipeline was this. Nucleated cell counts per sample were estimated from amplification of reference gene primers within the assay. To quantify the absolute abundance of each unique TCRbeta CDR3 rearrangement, sequence reads were collapsed and filtered. For each sample, productive Simpson clonality was calculated as the square root of Simpson's diversity index across productive rearrangements. TCRdb obtained this table from immuneACCESS and retained in-frame rearrangements with V and J assigned. These tables miss some clones; where compared with another copy, unresolved V genes account for less than half of the shortfall, and the remainder is unexplained. That table supplies the V and J calls and clone size; D and trimming were determined from the DNA. Here the sample has 200,000 to 250,000 clones; 80% to 95% occur a single time. The ten largest clones take up over 0.75% of the sample.

In Seattle, one collaborating source enrolled patients while the infection was active and tracked those patients longitudinally over the course of disease. Collaborating institutions collected whole blood in K2EDTA tubes following their own protocols. For TCRbeta analysis, collaborators shipped samples in one of three forms: frozen whole blood, isolated PBMCs, or DNA extracted from either of those sample types. In the case of this clone: The antigen this receptor binds is unknown. Base qualities are not at hand, and no much larger clone is one base apart.

The sequencing input was peripheral blood. The rearrangement combines TRBV19 with TRBJ2-7; 7 junctional bases match TRBD1. The sequence was collected from a man aged 60 to 75 with COVID-19, enrolled during active disease. The CDR3 reads CASSTTGTAYEQYF. The base sequence is TGTGCCAGTAGTACTACCGGGACAGCCTACGAGCAGTACTTC.